The rows below give T cell receptor beta chains drawn from one sample of a study of blood T cell repertoires in COVID-19. Repertoires were generated with immunoSEQ multiplex PCR, while TCRdb's copy carries only in-frame clones and drops some. Among fewer than 350,000 clones listed, over 75% were seen once. Sample: PBMCs or T cells enriched from blood (not recorded which). The receptors were gathered from a woman aged 25-40 years who had recovered from COVID-19. CDR3s include the opening cysteine and the closing phenylalanine or tryptophan. Fields, in order: clone size, D gene, J gene, CDR3 length, V gene, CDR3 protein, CDR3 DNA. D genes are given only for firm matches. Only some rows state a clone size, as once, few, many or a class for expanded clones.

>NA|NA|TRBJ1-1|14|TRBV28
CASREPSGNTEAFF
TGTGCCAGCAGGGAGCCCTCGGGGAACACTGAAGCTTTCTTT
>NA|TRBD2|TRBJ2-1|13|TRBV28
CASSLGGGDEQFF
TGTGCCAGCAGTTTGGGCGGGGGGGATGAGCAGTTCTTC
>NA|NA|TRBJ1-5|15|TRBV10-3
CAISASGSGNQPQHF
TGTGCCATCAGTGCATCGGGTTCCGGCAATCAGCCCCAGCATTTT
>NA|TRBD2|TRBJ2-1|16|TRBV5-1
CASSTPLAGGPNEQFF
TGCGCCAGCAGCACCCCACTAGCGGGGGGGCCGAATGAGCAGTTCTTC
>NA|NA|TRBJ2-5|14|TRBV13
CASSSYSGAETQYF
TGTGCCAGCAGCTCTTATTCAGGGGCAGAGACCCAGTACTTC
>NA|TRBD2|TRBJ2-2|15|TRBV2
CASSRTSGYTGELFF
TGTGCCAGCAGTCGGACTAGCGGATACACCGGGGAGCTGTTTTTT
>NA|NA|TRBJ1-2|17|TRBV30
CAWSVGQNRQPNYGYTF
TGTGCCTGGAGTGTAGGACAGAACCGCCAGCCTAACTATGGCTACACCTTC
>NA|NA|TRBJ1-5|14|TRBV7-9
CASSWEGGNQPQHF
TGTGCCAGCAGCTGGGAAGGGGGCAATCAGCCCCAGCATTTT
>NA|TRBD1|TRBJ2-1|15|TRBV28
CASSSGQGLRDEQFF
TGTGCCAGCAGTTCCGGACAGGGTCTAAGGGATGAGCAGTTCTTC
>few|NA|TRBJ1-4|14|TRBV2
CASSLGAGDRPLRF
TGTGCCAGCAGTTTAGGGGCCGGCGACCGGCCGCTCCGGTTT
>once|TRBD1|TRBJ1-5|18|TRBV28
CASSPQGGTGGSGQPQHF
TGTGCCAGCAGTCCTCAGGGCGGGACAGGGGGCAGTGGTCAGCCCCAGCATTTT
>NA|NA|TRBJ1-2|13|TRBV28
CASSGGFLLGYTF
TGTGCCAGCAGTGGAGGATTTTTGTTAGGCTACACCTTC
>NA|TRBD1|TRBJ1-3|17|TRBV13
CASSSWTGDLSGNTIYF
TGTGCCAGCAGCTCTTGGACAGGGGATCTCTCTGGAAACACCATATATTTT
>NA|TRBD1|TRBJ1-4|14|TRBV9
CASRGQGTNEKLFF
TGTGCCAGCAGGGGACAGGGGACTAATGAAAAACTGTTTTTT
>NA|NA|TRBJ2-1|14|TRBV9
CASSVASSYNEQFF
TGTGCCAGCAGCGTAGCGTCCTCCTACAATGAGCAGTTCTTC
>NA|NA|TRBJ2-2|17|TRBV5-1
CASSLSLGGSSTGELFF
TGCGCCAGCAGCTTGAGTCTTGGGGGGAGCAGTACCGGGGAGCTGTTTTTT
>NA|TRBD2|TRBJ2-6|17|TRBV25-1
CASSGLARSPGANVLTF
TGTGCCAGCAGCGGACTAGCGCGCTCCCCTGGGGCCAACGTCCTGACTTTC
>NA|TRBD1|TRBJ1-2|16|TRBV5-6
CASSGPLAGQSYGYTF
TGTGCCAGCAGCGGACCTTTAGCGGGACAGAGCTATGGCTACACCTTC
>NA|NA|TRBJ1-5|15|TRBV19
CASKVRGTVDQPQHF
TGTGCCAGTAAGGTCAGAGGCACGGTGGATCAGCCCCAGCATTTT
>NA|TRBD1|TRBJ2-7|14|TRBV16
CASSLTGQPYEQYF
TGTGCCAGCAGCCTTACGGGACAGCCCTACGAGCAGTACTTC
>NA|TRBD2|TRBJ2-1|17|TRBV30
CAGPGLAGGPQYNEQFF
TGTGCCGGACCGGGACTAGCGGGAGGGCCACAATACAATGAGCAGTTCTTC
>NA|NA|TRBJ2-5|16|TRBV1
CTSSQAASGSKETQYF
TGCACCAGCAGCCAAGCAGCTAGCGGGAGCAAAGAGACCCAGTACTTC
>NA|NA|TRBJ2-5|16|TRBV4-3
CASSLRGASPQETQYF
TGCGCCAGCAGCCTCAGGGGGGCAAGTCCCCAAGAGACCCAGTACTTC
>NA|NA|TRBJ1-6|15|TRBV10-1
CASSEESSYNSPLHF
TGCGCCAGCAGTGAGGAGAGCTCCTATAATTCACCCCTCCACTTT
>NA|NA|TRBJ2-3|16|TRBV11-2
CASSLVTGGLSDTQYF
TGTGCCAGCAGCTTAGTTACGGGGGGCTTATCAGATACGCAGTATTTT
>once|TRBD2|TRBJ2-1|15|TRBV2
CASSPGTSHVDEQFF
TGTGCCAGCAGCCCCGGGACTAGCCATGTGGATGAGCAGTTCTTC
>NA|NA|TRBJ2-7|14|TRBV7-8
CASSLRNRESEQYF
TGTGCCAGCAGCTTAAGGAACAGGGAGTCCGAGCAGTACTTC
>NA|NA|TRBJ1-3|14|TRBV6-5
CASSQAITGNTIYF
TGTGCCAGCAGTCAGGCAATAACTGGAAACACCATATATTTT
>NA|NA|TRBJ2-2|13|TRBV5-1
CASMSSETGELFF
TGCGCCAGCATGTCATCGGAGACCGGGGAGCTGTTTTTT
>once|NA|TRBJ2-1|14|TRBV7-9
CASSLRVDDNEQFF
TGTGCCAGCAGCTTGCGGGTGGACGACAATGAGCAGTTCTTC
>once|TRBD1|TRBJ1-1|17|TRBV9
CASSVVVWGQPNTEAFF
TGTGCCAGCAGCGTAGTGGTGTGGGGACAGCCTAACACTGAAGCTTTCTTT
>NA|TRBD1|TRBJ1-1|14|TRBV20-1
CSASRTGRPTEAFF
TGCAGTGCTAGTCGGACAGGAAGGCCCACTGAAGCTTTCTTT
>NA|TRBD1|TRBJ1-2|13|TRBV28
CASSFRTGGDYTF
TGTGCCAGCAGTTTTCGGACAGGGGGCGACTACACCTTC
>NA|TRBD1|TRBJ1-1|16|TRBV11-2
CASQGQGNSGGTEAFF
TGTGCCAGCCAGGGACAGGGGAACAGCGGAGGCACTGAAGCTTTCTTT
>NA|NA|TRBJ2-1|17|TRBV4-1
CASSQVVAGFTYNEQFF
TGCGCCAGCAGCCAAGTAGTCGCGGGATTCACCTACAATGAGCAGTTCTTC
>few|TRBD1|TRBJ2-5|16|TRBV7-8
CASSLLAGQGEETQYF
TGTGCCAGCAGCTTACTTGCGGGACAGGGGGAAGAGACCCAGTACTTC
>once|TRBD1|TRBJ2-5|14|TRBV4-3
CASSPGTGKETQYF
TGCGCCAGCAGTCCCGGGACAGGGAAAGAGACCCAGTACTTC
>NA|NA|TRBJ2-2|14|TRBV19
CASSITGTDGELFF
TGTGCCAGTAGTATAACGGGTACCGACGGGGAGCTGTTTTTT
>NA|TRBD2|TRBJ2-1|15|TRBV24-1
CATSRREVTYNEQFF
TGTGCCACCAGTAGGCGGGAGGTAACCTACAATGAGCAGTTCTTC
>few|NA|TRBJ1-5|13|TRBV19
CASSIEPTRPQHF
TGTGCCAGTAGTATAGAGCCGACAAGGCCCCAGCATTTT
>few|TRBD2|TRBJ2-2|16|TRBV28
CASTIRLAGDTGELFF
TGTGCCAGCACCATTCGACTAGCGGGAGACACCGGGGAGCTGTTTTTT
>NA|NA|TRBJ1-5|19|TRBV28
CASNFVWGEDIYSNQPQHF
TGTGCCAGCAACTTCGTTTGGGGAGAGGATATCTATAGCAATCAGCCCCAGCATTTT
>NA|NA|TRBJ1-2|16|TRBV24-1
CATSDPTGGGNYGYTF
TGTGCCACCAGTGATCCGACAGGCGGAGGAAACTATGGCTACACCTTC
>NA|NA|TRBJ1-1|12|TRBV30
CAWSTKNTEAFF
TGTGCCTGGAGTACTAAGAACACTGAAGCTTTCTTT
>NA|NA|TRBJ1-1|14|TRBV30
CAWRTAGGNTEAFF
TGTGCCTGGAGAACGGCGGGGGGGAACACTGAAGCTTTCTTT
>NA|NA|TRBJ2-7|15|TRBV5-5
CASSRVLNQVSEQYF
TGTGCCAGCAGTCGCGTGTTGAATCAGGTATCCGAGCAGTACTTC
>NA|TRBD2|TRBJ2-5|16|TRBV7-2
CASSPGLAGGQETQYF
TGTGCCAGCAGCCCCGGACTAGCGGGGGGGCAAGAGACCCAGTACTTC
>NA|NA|TRBJ1-2|17|TRBV2
CASSEGSHFSDFYGYTF
TGTGCCAGCAGTGAAGGTAGCCATTTTTCGGATTTTTACGGCTACACCTTC
>NA|NA|TRBJ1-6|13|TRBV19
CASTEGLGSPLHF
TGTGCCAGTACAGAGGGACTTGGCTCACCCCTCCACTTT
>few|TRBD1|TRBJ1-6|14|TRBV7-3
CASSNGQAHSPLHF
TGTGCCAGCAGCAATGGACAGGCGCATTCACCCCTCCACTTT
>NA|NA|TRBJ2-1|12|TRBV29-1
CSAAGQNNEQFF
TGCAGCGCCGCGGGACAGAACAATGAGCAGTTCTTC
>once|NA|TRBJ2-3|13|TRBV6-6
CASSYSRSKTQYF
TGTGCCAGCAGTTACTCGAGATCGAAGACGCAGTATTTT
>NA|TRBD1|TRBJ2-7|16|TRBV6-5
CASSSFPAGTAYEQYF
TGTGCCAGCAGTTCCTTTCCCGCCGGGACAGCCTACGAGCAGTACTTC
>NA|NA|TRBJ2-7|15|TRBV7-2
CASSLGESLWYEQYF
TGTGCCAGCAGCTTAGGGGAGTCGCTATGGTACGAGCAGTACTTC
>NA|TRBD1|TRBJ1-1|15|TRBV7-8
CASTVGGVVNTEAFF
TGTGCCAGCACCGTAGGGGGCGTGGTGAACACTGAAGCTTTCTTT
>NA|NA|TRBJ1-5|13|TRBV6-5
CASTLGQNQPQHF
TGTGCCAGCACTCTTGGACAGAATCAGCCCCAGCATTTT
>NA|NA|TRBJ1-1|16|TRBV19
CASSIRRLRSDTEAFF
TGTGCCAGTAGTATTAGGCGCTTGAGGAGTGACACTGAAGCTTTCTTT